This entry features one TCR beta chain sequence. The antigen remains undetermined. The CDR3 runs 15 residues. CDR1 and CDR2 from the germline V gene are MNHEY and SMNVEV (reference sequence). The germline V and J ends were trimmed by 5 bases and 3 bases, with 15 bases remaining between them. The sample is drawn from a study of T cell responses to AZD1222 COVID-19 vaccine. General study findings and limits: Possibly, clonal diversity was underestimated; donors were largely white British and included more females.

Profiling relied on immunoSEQ multiplex PCR, and the TCRdb table lists in-frame clones only, not all of them. The profile shows under 150,000 clones, roughly nine tenths of them singletons. Sample: peripheral blood, taken on day 0 of AZD1222 vaccination. V and J are TRBV27 and TRBJ2-3; D is undetermined. This sequence originates from an adult in good health. The CDR3 spells CASSRSTSLTDTQYF. DNA for the CDR3: TGTGCCAGCAGTAGGTCTACCTCATTGACAGATACGCAGTATTTT.